A single T cell receptor beta chain is shown here with its context. Sequencing used immunoSEQ multiplex PCR; TCRdb keeps in-frame clones, though not all of them. The table records some 70,000 clones, roughly 90% of them present only once. The V gene lost 4 bases and the J gene lost 5 bases, with 15 bases spanning the gap. The CDR3 covers 15 residues. CDR1 and CDR2 (germline): LGHNT, FRNRAP. The data belong to a study of T cell changes during pregnancy in multiple sclerosis. This TCR was recovered from a female donor with multiple sclerosis, enrolled in a pregnancy study. This chain connects TRBV12-5 to TRBJ2-4, with D possibly being TRBD2 (5 bases). The specimen comprised CD8+ T cells from peripheral blood mononuclear cells, sampled before pregnancy. The CDR3 loop reads CASGSGLGAENIQYF. CDR3 nucleotides: TGTGCTAGTGGTTCGGGGTTAGGAGCAGAAAACATTCAGTACTTC.